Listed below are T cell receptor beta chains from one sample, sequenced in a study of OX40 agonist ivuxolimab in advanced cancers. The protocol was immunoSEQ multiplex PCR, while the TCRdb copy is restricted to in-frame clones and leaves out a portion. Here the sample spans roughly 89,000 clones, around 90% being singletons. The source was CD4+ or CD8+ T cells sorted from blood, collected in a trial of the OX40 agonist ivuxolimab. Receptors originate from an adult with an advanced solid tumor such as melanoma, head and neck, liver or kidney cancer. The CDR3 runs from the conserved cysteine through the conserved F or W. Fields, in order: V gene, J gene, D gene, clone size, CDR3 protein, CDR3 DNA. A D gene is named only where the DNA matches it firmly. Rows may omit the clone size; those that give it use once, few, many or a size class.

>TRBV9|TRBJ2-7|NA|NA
CASSRDGNSYEQYF
TGTGCCAGCAGTCGGGACGGAAACTCCTACGAGCAGTACTTC
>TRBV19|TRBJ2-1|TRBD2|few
CASSTPGGSLRWNEQFF
TGTGCCAGTAGTACCCCCGGCGGGAGCCTCCGATGGAATGAGCAGTTCTTC
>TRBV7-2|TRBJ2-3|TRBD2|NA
CASSLLPSGTRASTDTQYF
TGTGCCAGCAGCTTACTCCCTAGCGGAACTCGAGCCAGCACAGATACGCAGTATTTT
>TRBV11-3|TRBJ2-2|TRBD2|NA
CASSATSGANTGELFF
TGTGCCAGCAGCGCGACTAGCGGGGCGAACACCGGGGAGCTGTTTTTT
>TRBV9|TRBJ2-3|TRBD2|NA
CASSRTMGGVSTDTQYF
TGTGCCAGCAGCCGTACCATGGGAGGGGTTAGCACAGATACGCAGTATTTT
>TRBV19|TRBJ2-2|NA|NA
CASRYVTGELFF
TGTGCCAGTAGGTACGTCACCGGGGAGCTGTTTTTT
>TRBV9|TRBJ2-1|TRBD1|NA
CASSYRGLNEQFF
TGTGCCAGCAGCTACAGGGGGCTTAATGAGCAGTTCTTC
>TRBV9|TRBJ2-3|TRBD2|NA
CASSVGGRLTDTQYF
TGTGCCAGCAGCGTAGGCGGGAGGCTCACAGATACGCAGTATTTT
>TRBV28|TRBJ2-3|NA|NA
CASSLGNRVTQYF
TGTGCCAGCAGTTTAGGGAACCGGGTTACGCAGTATTTT
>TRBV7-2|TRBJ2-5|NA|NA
CASRTLSLVGETQYF
TGTGCCAGCAGAACTCTATCGTTAGTGGGGGAGACCCAGTACTTC
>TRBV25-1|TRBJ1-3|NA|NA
CASSLQGAGNTIYF
TGTGCCAGCAGTTTACAGGGCGCTGGAAACACCATATATTTT
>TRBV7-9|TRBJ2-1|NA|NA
CASSLGAYNEQFF
TGTGCCAGCAGCTTAGGAGCATACAATGAGCAGTTCTTC
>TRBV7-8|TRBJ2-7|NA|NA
CASGGSSSGSYQQYF
TGTGCCAGTGGTGGGTCCAGTAGCGGATCCTACCAGCAGTACTTC
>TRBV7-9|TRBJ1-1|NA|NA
CASSHPPDKNTEAFF
TGTGCCAGCAGTCACCCCCCGGACAAGAACACTGAAGCTTTCTTT
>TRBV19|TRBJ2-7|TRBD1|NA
CASSWMLTGTHEQYF
TGTGCCAGTAGCTGGATGTTGACAGGGACGCACGAGCAGTACTTC
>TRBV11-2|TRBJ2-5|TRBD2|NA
CASSLDQRLAGRGGETQYF
TGTGCCAGCAGCTTAGATCAACGACTAGCGGGAAGGGGTGGAGAGACCCAGTACTTC
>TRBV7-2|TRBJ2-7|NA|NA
CASSPGLSSYEQYF
TGTGCCAGCAGCCCGGGACTGAGCTCCTACGAGCAGTACTTC
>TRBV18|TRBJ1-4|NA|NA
CASSPLQLVEEKLFF
TGTGCCAGCTCACCATTACAGCTTGTGGAGGAAAAACTGTTTTTT
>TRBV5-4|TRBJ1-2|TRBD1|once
CASSKRVGTDYGYTF
TGTGCCAGCAGCAAGAGAGTTGGGACAGACTATGGCTACACCTTC
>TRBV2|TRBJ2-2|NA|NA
CASSEARGELFF
TGTGCCAGCAGTGAGGCCAGAGGGGAGCTGTTTTTT
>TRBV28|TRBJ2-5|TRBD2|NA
CASSFRGSLVQYF
TGTGCCAGCAGTTTTCGCGGGAGTTTGGTCCAGTACTTC
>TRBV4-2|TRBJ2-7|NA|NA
CASSQDGGHNPYEQYF
TGTGCCAGCAGCCAAGATGGGGGGCACAACCCCTACGAGCAGTACTTC
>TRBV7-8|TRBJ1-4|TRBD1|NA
CASSLAGQGANVKLFF
TGTGCCAGCAGCTTAGCGGGGCAGGGGGCAAATGTAAAACTGTTTTTT
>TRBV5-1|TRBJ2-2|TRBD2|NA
CASSLEGTSGRAGTGELFF
TGCGCCAGCAGCTTGGAGGGGACTAGCGGGAGGGCCGGCACCGGGGAGCTGTTTTTT
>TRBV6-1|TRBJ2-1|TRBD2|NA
CASSLSGNSYNEQFF
TGTGCCAGCAGCCTAAGCGGGAACTCCTACAATGAGCAGTTCTTC
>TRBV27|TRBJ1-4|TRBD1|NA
CASSAYRGLFREKLFF
TGTGCCAGCAGTGCCTACAGGGGGCTGTTTCGTGAAAAACTGTTTTTT
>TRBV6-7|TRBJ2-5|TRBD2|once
CARGLLAGAEETQYF
TGTGCCAGGGGCCTACTAGCGGGAGCGGAAGAGACCCAGTACTTC
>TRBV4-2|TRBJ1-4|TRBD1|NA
CASSQGQGVATNEKLFF
TGTGCCAGCAGCCAAGGGCAGGGGGTGGCAACTAATGAAAAACTGTTTTTT
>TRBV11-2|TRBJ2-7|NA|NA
CASSLNWRSNEQYF
TGTGCCAGCAGCTTAAACTGGCGGAGCAACGAGCAGTACTTC
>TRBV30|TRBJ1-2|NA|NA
CARDERNYGYTF
TGTGCCCGGGATGAACGTAACTATGGCTACACCTTC